The table lists the clone carrying this TCR beta chain with a few counts. One heparinised blood draw averaging around 120 mL was given by each donor. The data derive from a study of beta chain features in type 1 diabetes. V shed 4 bases and J shed 2 bases, with 11 bases lying between them. Germline V gives CDR1 SGHNT, CDR2 YYREEE (reference sequence). The CDR3 consists of 14 residues. Expressed TCRB transcripts were sequenced after all isolated RNA was converted to cDNA. TCRdb keeps only in-frame clones here, not all; method: immunoSEQ multiplex PCR. Of about 350,000 clones in the sample, around 19% were seen once.

This receptor was identified in a woman aged 18-30 years in good health. The V call is TRBV5-4, the J call TRBJ2-3, with unresolved D. Sequences were obtained from naive CD4+ T cells from blood. In DNA form, the CDR3 reads TGTGCCAGCAGCACAAACCACAACACAGATACGCAGTATTTT. It yields the protein CASSTNHNTDTQYF.